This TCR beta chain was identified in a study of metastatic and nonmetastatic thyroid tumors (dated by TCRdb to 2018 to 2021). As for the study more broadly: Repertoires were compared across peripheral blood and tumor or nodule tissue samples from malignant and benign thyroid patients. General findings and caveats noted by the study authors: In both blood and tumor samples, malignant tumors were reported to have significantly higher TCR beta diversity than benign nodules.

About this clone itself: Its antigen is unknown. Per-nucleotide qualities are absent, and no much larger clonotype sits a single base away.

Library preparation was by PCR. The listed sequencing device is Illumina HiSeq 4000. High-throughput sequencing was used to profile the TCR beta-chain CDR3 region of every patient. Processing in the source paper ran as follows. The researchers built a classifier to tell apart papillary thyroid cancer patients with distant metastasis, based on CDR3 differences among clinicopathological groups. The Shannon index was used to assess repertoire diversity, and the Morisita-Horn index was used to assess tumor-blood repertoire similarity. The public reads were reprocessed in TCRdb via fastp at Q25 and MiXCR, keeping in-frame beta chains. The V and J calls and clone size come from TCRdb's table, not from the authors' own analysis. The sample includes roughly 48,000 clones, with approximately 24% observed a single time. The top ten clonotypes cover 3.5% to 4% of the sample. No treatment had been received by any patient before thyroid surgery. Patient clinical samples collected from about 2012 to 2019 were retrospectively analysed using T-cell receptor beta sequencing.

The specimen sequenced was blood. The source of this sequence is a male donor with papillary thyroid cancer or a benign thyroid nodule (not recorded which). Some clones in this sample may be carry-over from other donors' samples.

The CDR3 protein: CASSQDKGGNQPQHF. The DNA reads TGCGCCAGCAGCCAAGACAAAGGGGGCAATCAGCCCCAGCATTTT. The receptor chain draws on TRBV4-3 and TRBJ1-5; the D region possibly corresponds to TRBD1 (5 bases align). The CDR3 runs 15 amino acids, cysteine and phenylalanine included. Only the CDR3 DNA stays, 45 bases, in frame from base 1. V is reduced by 0 bases and J by 2 bases, leaving a spacing of 8 bases between them. The CDR1 and CDR2 encoded by the germline V gene are LGHNA and YSLEER.